One T cell receptor beta chain is described in this entry. The antigen is unknown. PCR used 60 Vbeta primers and 13 Jbeta primers. The protocol was immunoSEQ multiplex PCR, while the TCRdb copy is restricted to in-frame clones and leaves out a portion. The table includes 150,000 to 200,000 clones, roughly four fifths detected once. The donors, nominally healthy at sampling, likely had unrecorded immune exposures. These data come from a study of cytomegalovirus exposure and HLA in healthy donors. Findings and limits, study-wide: The authors later linked a missense DCLRE1C variant to TCR beta V- and J-gene trimming. Information on immune exposure was restricted to one variable (CMV serostatus).

This CDR3 comprises 14 residues. The V segment lost 2 bases and the J segment 4 bases; nucleotides outside the gene matches: 4. Per germline, CDR1 MNHNY and CDR2 SVGAGI (reference sequence). Material: PBMCs. The receptor was derived from a man between 50 and 59 years old in good health and CMV-seronegative. The chain has TRBV6-6 and TRBJ2-7; TRBD1 aligns across 8 bases. CDR3 sequence: CASSYPGGWYEQYF. The CDR3 DNA reads as TGTGCCAGCAGTTACCCAGGGGGCTGGTACGAGCAGTACTTC.